The rows below give T cell receptor beta chains drawn from one sample of a study of chemoradiotherapy in HPV16-positive cancers. Method: immunoSEQ multiplex PCR; TCRdb's copy keeps in-frame clones and lacks some. The data hold roughly 6,800 clones, with over 55% observed a single time. The source was tumor tissue, collected from a patient who underwent chemoradiotherapy. Receptors originate from a human donor with HPV-associated anogenital cancer. Both conserved end residues are trimmed from each CDR3.

v_gene,CDR3aa
TRBV5-1,ASSFSGGKDTQY
TRBV7-2,ASSQREAFEQY
TRBV7-9,ASSPGGSGADNEQF
TRBV6-6,ASSYSSQGGYEQY
TRBV29-1,SVRNRGSSYNEQF
TRBV7-2,ASSLGSGGDWSAQY
TRBV7-2,ASSSSSGGGGETQY
TRBV7-6,ASSLFIRTSGRRDNEQF
TRBV7-9,VSSLVQGEQY
TRBV6-5,ASSSSGLSRNQPQH
TRBV6-5,ASSYFPPGQGYEQY
TRBV11-2,ASSLGQNTEAF
TRBV7-6,ASSVAGTVSYEQY
TRBV30,AWGPGLETQY
TRBV28,ASSLGGRVGNTIY
TRBV2,ASMWQANTGELF
TRBV14,ASSETGRDQRYEQY
TRBV28,ASIPPVGPQH
TRBV28,ASSLFAGELF
TRBV5-1,ASSFSEGAYYEQY
TRBV5-1,ASSLAVAGANVLT
TRBV6-5,ASSNPSGVKTQY
TRBV5-1,ASRTTPSTDTQY
TRBV5-5,ASSLSGETQY
TRBV6-6,ASSYPEGTDTQY
TRBV7-2,ASTRGTHSSEAF
TRBV2,ASTLGGGTQETQY
TRBV4-1,ASSQGQGGETEAF
TRBV6-1,ASSDAPSYEQY
TRBV5-4,ASSLGVAGANGELF
TRBV28,ASSSPGHVSSGANVLT
TRBV5-1,ASSLAANYGYT
TRBV5-5,ASSLGPGGNYGYT
TRBV18,ASSPPGLGAGEQY
TRBV27,ASSTAGTVAGYGYT
TRBV5-1,ASSLGGEIYEQY
TRBV30,AWSAPPRFDEQF
TRBV6-5,ASSYSMDSPLVQY
TRBV2,ASSLGSARGTRRPEAF